This T cell receptor beta chain was found in a study of T cells in Graves' hyperthyroidism and ophthalmopathy. Authors of the study amplified TCR beta CDR3 regions from RNA transcripts. HTBI primers were the set used in a first-round RT-PCR of the TCR CDR3. MiXCR, applied by TCRdb to the multiplex PCR reads, yields one record per CDR3 protein. The repertoire includes some 270,000 distinct CDR3 sequences, roughly 13% of them detected once, and about 8% sits in the top ten. The germline gives CDR1 SQVTM, CDR2 ANQGSEA. The CDR3 contains 12 residues. V gave up 7 bases and J gave up 4 bases, with 13 bases separating them. Those patients with uncontrolled infection, other autoimmune disease, pregnancy or lactation were excluded. This clonotype was seen more than once but under ten times.

The chain is built from TRBV29-1 and TRBJ1-2, with D perhaps matching TRBD1 (5 bases). Material: blood. This clonotype originated in a woman between 25 and 40 years old with Graves' hyperthyroidism that later progressed to Graves' ophthalmopathy. The CDR3 loop reads CSADGGGYGYTF. For the CDR3, the DNA is TGCAGCGCCGACGGGGGGGGCTATGGCTACACCTTC.